The clone carrying this T cell receptor beta chain was observed a few times. Its antigen remains unidentified. MiXCR, applied by TCRdb to the 5' RACE reads, yields one record per CDR3 protein. The sample lists approximately 450,000 distinct CDR3 sequences; around a sixth were seen once. With 1 base removed from V and 7 bases from J, the gap between germline ends came to 11 bases. The CDR3 runs to 14 residues. Germline V lookup: CDR1 LNHNV, CDR2 YYDKDF (reference sequence). The data were obtained in a study of T-cell memory formation after mild COVID-19. Regarding the study as a whole: Prior to infection, memory already included some responding clones, suggesting cross-reactive memory joined. Contracting clones, day 15 to 85, had balanced CD4/CD8, and later expanders favored CD4+.

The receptor was derived from an adult woman who had mild COVID-19 (a few samples of this study predate the infection). Cell type and time point are not known. The source material was PBMCs or a T cell subset sorted from them (not recorded which). The genes are TRBV15 and TRBJ2-1, with D unclear. The CDR3 coding sequence is TGTGCCACCAGCAGAGGCCAGGACGAAAATGAGCAGTTCTTC. Amino acid sequence: CATSRGQDENEQFF.